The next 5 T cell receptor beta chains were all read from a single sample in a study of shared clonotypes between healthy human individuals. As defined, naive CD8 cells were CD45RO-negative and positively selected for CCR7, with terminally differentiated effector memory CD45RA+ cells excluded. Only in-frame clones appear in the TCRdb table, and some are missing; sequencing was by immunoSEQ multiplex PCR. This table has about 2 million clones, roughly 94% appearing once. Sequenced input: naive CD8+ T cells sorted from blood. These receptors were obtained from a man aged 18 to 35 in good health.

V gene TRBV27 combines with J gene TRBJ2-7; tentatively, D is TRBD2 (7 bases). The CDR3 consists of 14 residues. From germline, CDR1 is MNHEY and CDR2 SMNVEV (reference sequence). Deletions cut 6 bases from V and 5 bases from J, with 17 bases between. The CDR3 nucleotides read TGTGCCAGCAGCCTCGGGGGGCTCGGTAACGAGCAGTACTTC. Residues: CASSLGGLGNEQYF.

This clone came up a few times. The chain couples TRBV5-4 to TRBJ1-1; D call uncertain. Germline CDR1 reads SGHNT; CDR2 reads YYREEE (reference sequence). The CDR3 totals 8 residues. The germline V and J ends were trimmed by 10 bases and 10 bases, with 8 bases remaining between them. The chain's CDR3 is CAFDRAFF. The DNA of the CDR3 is TGTGCCTTCGATAGAGCTTTCTTT.

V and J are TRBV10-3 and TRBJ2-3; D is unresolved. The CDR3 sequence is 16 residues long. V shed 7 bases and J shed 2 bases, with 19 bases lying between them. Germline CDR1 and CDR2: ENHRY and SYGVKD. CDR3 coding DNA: TGTGCCATCACCGACGTTTCCGTGCACTTCACAGATACGCAGTATTTT. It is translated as CAITDVSVHFTDTQYF.

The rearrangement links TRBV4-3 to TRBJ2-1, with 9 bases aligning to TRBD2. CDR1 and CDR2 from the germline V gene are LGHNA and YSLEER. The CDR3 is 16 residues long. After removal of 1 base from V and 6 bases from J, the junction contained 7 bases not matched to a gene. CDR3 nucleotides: TGCGCCAGCAGCCAAGTAGCGGGAGAGGGGCCCAATGAGCAGTTCTTC. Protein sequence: CASSQVAGEGPNEQFF.

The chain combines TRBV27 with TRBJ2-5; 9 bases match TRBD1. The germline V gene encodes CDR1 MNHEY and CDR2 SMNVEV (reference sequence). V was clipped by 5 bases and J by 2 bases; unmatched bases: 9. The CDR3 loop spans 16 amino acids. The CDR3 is CASSTRGQGSQETQYF. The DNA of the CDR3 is TGTGCCAGCAGTACCCGAGGACAGGGGTCACAAGAGACCCAGTACTTC.